This TCR beta chain was identified during a study of T cell changes during pregnancy in multiple sclerosis. The CDR3 totals 14 residues. V was trimmed by 6 bases and J by 3 bases, leaving 13 bases between them. Germline assignment: CDR1 MGHRA and CDR2 YSYEKL. Measured with immunoSEQ multiplex PCR; TCRdb has only the in-frame clones, and not every one. This table has about 70,000 clones, roughly 94% appearing once. The gene calls are TRBV4-1 and TRBJ2-3; D may be TRBD1 (6 bases). This sequence originates from a female donor with multiple sclerosis, enrolled in a pregnancy study. The source was peripheral blood, collected in the third trimester of pregnancy. The CDR3 sequence is CASSAGETTDTQYF. CDR3 DNA sequence: TGCGCCAGCAGTGCAGGGGAGACGACAGATACGCAGTATTTT.